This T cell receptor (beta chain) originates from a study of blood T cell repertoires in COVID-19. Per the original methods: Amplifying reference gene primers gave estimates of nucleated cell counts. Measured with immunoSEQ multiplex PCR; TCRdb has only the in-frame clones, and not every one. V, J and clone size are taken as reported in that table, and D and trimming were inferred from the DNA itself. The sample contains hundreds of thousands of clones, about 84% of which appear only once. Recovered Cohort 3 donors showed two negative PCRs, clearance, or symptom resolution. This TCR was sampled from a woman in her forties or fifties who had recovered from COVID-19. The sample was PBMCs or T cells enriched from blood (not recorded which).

The DNA of the CDR3 is TGTGCCAGCTCCCACCTACCGACAGGGTCGAATGAAAAACTGTTTTTT. Translating gives CASSHLPTGSNEKLFF. The chain uses TRBV18 and TRBJ1-4; 7 bases match TRBD1. This CDR3 comprises 16 residues. V shed 6 bases, J shed 5 bases, and the junction held 12 bases outside the gene matches. CDR1 and CDR2 (germline): KGHSH, LQKENI. The full variable domain, rest sourced from reference TRBV18 and TRBJ1-4, is NAGVMQNPRHLVRRRGQEARLRCSPMKGHSHVYWYRQLPEEGLKFMVYLQKENIIDESGMPKERFSAEFPKEGPSILRIQQVVRGDSAAYFCASSHLPTGSNEKLFFGSGTQLSVL.